The entry below gives a single T cell receptor (beta chain) sequence along with its context. This entry is derived from a study of patients and donors after allogeneic stem cell transplantation. From the RT-PCR reads, TCRdb called clonotypes with MiXCR, one entry per CDR3 protein. The sample comprises roughly 880,000 distinct CDR3 sequences, roughly 18% of which are singletons, and 5% to 7.5% rests with the top ten. The V and J ends lost 3 bases and 4 bases, in that order; junction bases with no gene match: 4. There are 15 residues in the CDR3. Germline assignment: CDR1 LGHNA and CDR2 YSLEER. This chain links TRBV4-3 with TRBJ2-5, with TRBD2 matching 11 bases. Specimen: blood, either unsorted or a sorted T cell fraction (not recorded which). The receptor was derived from a human donor who was either an allogeneic HSCT recipient or a stem cell or donor lymphocyte infusion donor (not recorded which). It is not recorded whose cells these are; they may come from a transplant donor. CDR3 nucleotide sequence: TGCGCCAGCAGCCACAGACTAGCGGGACTAGAGACCCAGTACTTC. As protein: CASSHRLAGLETQYF.